Sequencing of this T cell receptor beta chain was carried out in a study of shared clonotypes between healthy human individuals (dated by TCRdb to about 2020). Regarding the complete study: The cohort comprised a couple of women and a few men aged 18 to 49 years. To estimate repertoire size and how much clonotypes are shared between individuals, the study performed deep sequencing of blood TCR repertoires from a few healthy adults. Per donor, three plates each were used for CD4 naive and CD4 memory, two for CD8 naive, and one for CD8 memory. Each donor's leukapheresis produced roughly between roughly 0.94 and 9.5 billion PBMCs. Different laboratories and diverse techniques were used to prepare libraries and sequence TCR repertoires, to increase sequencing depth and limit assay-specific biases. Broad study findings and their caveats: Naive subsets generally had larger estimated clonotype richness than memory subsets. Sampling was limited to blood, and TCR repertoires in tissue likely differ from TCR repertoires in blood. Compared with non-shared clonotypes, the clonotypes found in all four sorted-subset donors had higher generation probabilities. Based on pairwise subsampling, the degree of clonotype sharing among donors was expected to be affected by sequencing depth. When a handful of donors were compared, the shared fraction of clonotypes was around 5.1% for naive CD4, about 4% for naive CD8, roughly 2.5% for memory CD4, and less than 0.5% for memory CD8. The small number of donors limited the genetic and exposure-history diversity represented. Even with the large sequencing depth, rarefaction of the sorted-subset datasets indicated that sequencing was incomplete.

Notes on this clone: The antigen this receptor binds is unknown. Nothing much larger sits one base from this clone, and base qualities are not available.

V gives up 1 base and J gives up 6 bases, and the segment between their germline ends measures 12 bases. CDR1 and CDR2, per the germline V gene, are MGHRA and YSYEKL. The CDR3 contains 15 residues, cysteine and phenylalanine counted. The sequence is cut down to CDR3 DNA, 45 bases in frame from base 1. CD8 naive samples were CD45RO-negative cells positively selected for CCR7, giving a CD45RA+CCR7+ population that excluded TemRA cells. Healthy HIV-negative adults with no recently reported acute infections or vaccinations were included as donors. Only Caucasian adults living in Nashville, Tennessee, USA were represented among the donors. Blood was collected by leukapheresis, and PBMCs were isolated by Ficoll-Histopaque density gradient centrifugation and then cryopreserved in liquid nitrogen vapor phase. Analytical flow cytometry was used to check the purity and quantity of every magnetically sorted T cell population. From each sorted fraction, genomic DNA was isolated and quantified by UV absorbance on a Nanodrop 2000c.

Using the deep immunoSEQ assay, TCR CDR3 regions were amplified from genomic DNA by multiplex PCR. For each cell subset, the extracted genomic DNA was distributed evenly across all wells of several immunoSEQ 96-well plates, and each plate served as one replicate. Each replicate PCR for sorted subsets received around 0.2 ug genomic DNA, equal to about 30,000 T cell genomes. Purified libraries were quantified with a Qubit 3.0 fluorometer, sized on a Bioanalyzer 2100, and re-quantified with the KAPA Library Quantification kit. Each immunoSEQ 96-well plate was sequenced on its own single-read 150-cycle Illumina NextSeq 550 flow cell. Under the source paper's analysis protocol: Because the immunoSEQ output included only junctional sequences and no quality scores, the filtering could not be the same as the filtering used for full-length reads. Sequences were annotated with PyIR, a Python wrapper for IgBLAST v1.9, and V/J genes and CDR3 were assigned using IMGT germline references. Reads were filtered out if the reads had weak V/J assignments (E-value above 1e-6), no CDR3, stop codons, out-of-frame junctions, or ambiguous translated residues. A V3J clonotype was defined by an identical inferred V gene, J gene, and CDR3 amino acid sequence. Percentage overlap between repertoires was calculated by dividing the number of shared unique clonotypes by the size of the smaller repertoire. Repertoire richness was assessed with RTK rarefaction, the Chao1 estimator, and Recon v2.1 estimates of unobserved clonotypes. For all TCRbeta clonotypes obtained by the gDNA method from several donors, generation probabilities were computed with OLGA. Here the immuneACCESS table is served through TCRdb, limited to in-frame sequences with V and J called. Missing clones are a known gap in these copies; in checked studies unresolved V genes cover under half, and the rest lacks a known reason. The DNA gave D and trimming, while V, J and clone size come from that table. The sample table lists under 2,000,000 clones, about 95% of them with a count of one. The ten largest account for under 1.5% of the sample.

The sample taken for sequencing was naive CD8+ T cells sorted from blood. Taken with the paper, the label for cell subset or site translates to: CD45RA+CCR7+. The receptor's source is a man younger than 35 in good health. The V gene is TRBV4-1 and the J gene is TRBJ2-2, and TRBD2 may be the D gene, going by 5 matching bases. DNA sequence: TGCGCCAGCAGCCAAGTCTTTAGTAGCGCCGGGGAGCTGTTTTTT. This translates into CASSQVFSSAGELFF.